Listed below are T cell receptor beta chains from one sample, sequenced in a study of vaccination and CD4 T cells after COVID-19. These TCRs' antigens remain unknown. TCRdb processed the PCR reads anew with MiXCR; each CDR3 protein has one entry. The sample lists around 10,000 distinct CDR3 sequences; about 28% were seen once. The sequenced sample was cultured CD4+ T cells from blood. These receptors came from a human donor with COVID-19. CDR3s include the opening cysteine and the closing phenylalanine or tryptophan. The order of the fields is J gene, V gene, CDR3 length, clone size, D gene, CDR3 DNA, CDR3 protein. A D gene is named only where the DNA matches it firmly. Clone size is stated in some rows and not others, as once, few, many or a class when expanded.

>TRBJ2-3|TRBV20-1|15|few|TRBD2
TGCAGCATAGGAGGACTAGCGGGGGGGACAGATACGCAGTATTTT
CSIGGLAGGTDTQYF
>TRBJ1-5|TRBV12-3/TRBV12-4|14|.|TRBD1
TGTGCCAGCAGTTTAGCAGGGGGCGGTCAGCCCCAGCATTTT
CASSLAGGGQPQHF
>TRBJ1-6|TRBV18|13|few|.
TGTGCCAGCTCCCAGGGTCCCAATTCACCCCTCCACTTT
CASSQGPNSPLHF
>TRBJ2-5|TRBV20-1|14|few|.
TGCAGTGCTAGATGGCCTGGGGGGCGTGAGACCCAGTACTTC
CSARWPGGRETQYF
>TRBJ1-2|TRBV7-2|14|.|.
TGTGCCAGCAGCCCCGCTCGGGGGAAGGATGGCTACACCTTC
CASSPARGKDGYTF
>TRBJ1-6|TRBV2|14|few|.
TGTGCCAGCAGTCGAACAAAGTACGGGTCACCCCTCCACTTT
CASSRTKYGSPLHF
>TRBJ1-2|TRBV5-4|14|.|.
TGTGCCAGCAGCTTGACCGACAGAAACTATGGCTACACCTTC
CASSLTDRNYGYTF
>TRBJ1-4|TRBV29-1|13|.|.
TGCAGCGCCGAGTGGGGGTTCGGGGAAAAACTGTTTTTT
CSAEWGFGEKLFF
>TRBJ1-5|TRBV7-2|14|once|.
TGTGCCCGCTCCCCAAGTCTACGCAATCAGCCCCAGCATTTT
CARSPSLRNQPQHF
>TRBJ1-2|TRBV20-1|15|few|TRBD1
TGCAGTGCTAGGGAAGAAGGGGGCGGTATCTATGGCTACACCTTC
CSAREEGGGIYGYTF
>TRBJ1-1|TRBV29-1|13|.|TRBD1
TGCAGCGTTGCCAGGGGGCTGAACACTGAAGCTTTCTTT
CSVARGLNTEAFF
>TRBJ2-7|TRBV5-4|15|.|.
TGTGCCAGCTTTCAAACAGGGACTCCCGGGGACGAGCAGTACTTC
CASFQTGTPGDEQYF
>TRBJ1-1|TRBV7-2|14|few|.
TGTGCCAGCAGCTTGGGACCCCGGAACACTGAAGCTTTCTTT
CASSLGPRNTEAFF
>TRBJ1-1|TRBV5-6|17|.|TRBD1
TGTGCCAGCAGCTCGATTCGAGCCGGGACAGGGGTTACTGAAGCTTTCTTT
CASSSIRAGTGVTEAFF
>TRBJ2-5|TRBV7-2|18|few|.
TGTGCCAGCAGCTTAGGGCAGGTGCGGGGGCCTTACCAAGAGACCCAGTACTTC
CASSLGQVRGPYQETQYF
>TRBJ1-6|TRBV11-2|14|.|.
TGTGCCAGCAGCTTAACAGCCTATAATTCACCCCTCCACTTT
CASSLTAYNSPLHF
>TRBJ1-2|TRBV28|13|.|.
TGTGCCAGCAGTTTACGGACAGCTTATGGCTACACCTTC
CASSLRTAYGYTF
>TRBJ1-1|TRBV6-1|14|.|TRBD1
TGTGCCAGCAGTGAAACAGGGGGTTGGACTGAAGCTTTCTTT
CASSETGGWTEAFF
>TRBJ1-2|TRBV20-1|14|few|.
TGCAGTGCTAGAGATCCGGGGGACCCCTATGGCTACACCTTC
CSARDPGDPYGYTF
>TRBJ2-3|TRBV20-1|15|.|TRBD2
TGCAGTGCTAGGGGGACTAGTCCCCGCACAGATACGCAGTATTTT
CSARGTSPRTDTQYF
>TRBJ1-5|TRBV23-1|17|few|.
TGCGCCAGCAGTCAATGTAAGGAGGTTGGGTTTCGGCAGCCCCAGCATTTT
CASSQCKEVGFRQPQHF
>TRBJ2-2|TRBV6-1|16|.|.
TGTGCCAGCAGAGGCCGGGACGGCGCGAACACCGGGGAGCTGTTTTTT
CASRGRDGANTGELFF
>TRBJ2-7|TRBV6-1|12|.|.
TGTGCCAGCAAAGACGGGACCTACGAGCAGTACTTC
CASKDGTYEQYF
>TRBJ2-5|TRBV12-5|12|few|TRBD2
TGTGCTAGTAGCGGGGTGGGAGAGACCCAGTACTTC
CASSGVGETQYF
>TRBJ2-1|TRBV7-9|13|few|.
TGTGCCAGCAGCTTAGGGGTAAACAATGAGCAGTTCTTC
CASSLGVNNEQFF
>TRBJ2-3|TRBV20-1|13|.|.
TGCAGTGCCAAAGATCGATCCACAGATACGCAGTATTTT
CSAKDRSTDTQYF
>TRBJ1-4|TRBV15|17|few|TRBD1
TGTGCCACCAGCAGAGATATGGCAGGGGGAAGGGATGAAAAACTGTTTTTT
CATSRDMAGGRDEKLFF
>TRBJ2-7|TRBV6-2/TRBV6-3|14|few|TRBD1
TGTGCCAGCAGTTATTTCCAGGGGGCGTACGAGCAGTACTTC
CASSYFQGAYEQYF
>TRBJ2-5|TRBV2|12|few|.
TGTGCCAGCACGGGACGGCGACAGACCCAGTACTTC
CASTGRRQTQYF
>TRBJ1-3|TRBV2|16|.|.
TGTGCCAGCACCCTATTGGCGGGGGGGTCTGGAAACACCATATATTTT
CASTLLAGGSGNTIYF
>TRBJ2-3|TRBV7-2|15|.|TRBD1
TGTGCCAGCAGCCAGATCGGACAGGCCGCAGATACGCAGTATTTT
CASSQIGQAADTQYF
>TRBJ2-5|TRBV6-5|13|medium-sized|.
TGTGCCAGCAGTTACTCGAGAGGGGGGACCCAGTACTTC
CASSYSRGGTQYF
>TRBJ2-7|TRBV6-1|12|few|.
TGTGCCAGCAGAGGAGTCTCCTCCGAGCAGTACTTC
CASRGVSSEQYF
>TRBJ2-3|TRBV5-1|18|.|TRBD2
TGCGCCAGCAGCTTGGTGCCGGGACTAGCGGGGGGCACAGATACGCAGTATTTT
CASSLVPGLAGGTDTQYF
>TRBJ2-7|TRBV11-1|14|.|TRBD1
TGTGCCAGCAAGGGGACAGGGACTACCTACGAGCAGTACTTC
CASKGTGTTYEQYF
>TRBJ2-3|TRBV6-1|17|few|TRBD2
TGTGCCAGCAGTGACCCCGCACTAGCGGGGAGGGTAGATACGCAGTATTTT
CASSDPALAGRVDTQYF
>TRBJ2-2|TRBV20-1|16|medium-sized|.
TGCAGTGCTAGAGATATCAGGGGCCGAACCACCGGGGAGCTGTTTTTT
CSARDIRGRTTGELFF
>TRBJ1-1|TRBV7-3|13|medium-sized|.
TGTGCCAGCAGCAGAGCAGGATACACTGAAGCTTTCTTT
CASSRAGYTEAFF
>TRBJ1-1|TRBV7-2|15|few|.
TGTGCCAGCAGCCGTATCGGGCAGATGGGCACTGAAGCTTTCTTT
CASSRIGQMGTEAFF
>TRBJ1-1|TRBV5-6|13|few|.
TGTGCCAGCAGCTTCGGTGCAGGCCCTGAAGCTTTCTTT
CASSFGAGPEAFF